This T cell receptor (beta chain) comes out of a study of control samples from healthy donors and cancer patients. Profiling relied on immunoSEQ multiplex PCR, and the TCRdb table lists in-frame clones only, not all of them. The sample yields approximately 190,000 clones, of which the top ten take up around 2%. Trimming at V came to 1 base and at J to 6 bases, leaving 4 bases not matched to a gene. The CDR3 extends over 14 amino acids. Germline assignment: CDR1 LGHNA and CDR2 YSLEER. The rearrangement uses TRBV4-3 and TRBJ1-1, with TRBD1 matching 8 bases. Sequenced sample: blood. This TCR came from a woman younger than 45 in good health. CDR3 nucleotides: TGCGCCAGCAGCCAAGTCTGGACAGGGTCTGAAGCTTTCTTT. Protein: CASSQVWTGSEAFF.